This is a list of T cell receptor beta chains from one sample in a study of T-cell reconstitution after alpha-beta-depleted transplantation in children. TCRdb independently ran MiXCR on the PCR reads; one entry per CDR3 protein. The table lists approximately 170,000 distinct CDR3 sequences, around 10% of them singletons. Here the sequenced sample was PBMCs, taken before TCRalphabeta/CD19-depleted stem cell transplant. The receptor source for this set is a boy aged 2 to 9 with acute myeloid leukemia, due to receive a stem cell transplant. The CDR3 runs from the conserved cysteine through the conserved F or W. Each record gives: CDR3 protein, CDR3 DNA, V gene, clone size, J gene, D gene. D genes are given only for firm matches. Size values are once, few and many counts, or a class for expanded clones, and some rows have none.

cdr3_aa: CASSLELGLAGGGVPGNIQYF; cdr3_nt: TGTGCCAGCAGCTTAGAATTGGGTCTAGCGGGAGGGGGAGTACCCGGAAACATTCAGTACTTC; v_call: TRBV11-2; clone_size: many; j_call: TRBJ2-4; d_call: TRBD2
cdr3_aa: CASSTYPNTEAFF; cdr3_nt: TGTGCCAGCAGTACGTACCCGAACACTGAAGCTTTCTTT; v_call: TRBV6-1; clone_size: many; j_call: TRBJ1-1; d_call: -
cdr3_aa: CASSRPDRGNEQFF; cdr3_nt: TGCGCCAGCAGCCGACCGGACAGGGGAAATGAGCAGTTCTTC; v_call: TRBV10-1; clone_size: many; j_call: TRBJ2-1; d_call: TRBD1
cdr3_aa: CASSRPGDPQETQYF; cdr3_nt: TGCGCCAGCAGCAGACCAGGTGATCCCCAAGAGACCCAGTACTTC; v_call: TRBV5-1; clone_size: -; j_call: TRBJ2-5; d_call: -
cdr3_aa: CASSPKTSGRPGEQFF; cdr3_nt: TGTGCCAGCAGCCCAAAGACTAGCGGGAGGCCTGGTGAGCAGTTCTTC; v_call: TRBV7-9; clone_size: many; j_call: TRBJ2-1; d_call: TRBD2
cdr3_aa: CATSRVGRGPANYGYTF; cdr3_nt: TGTGCCACCAGCAGAGTGGGCAGGGGGCCTGCTAACTATGGCTACACCTTC; v_call: TRBV15; clone_size: -; j_call: TRBJ1-2; d_call: TRBD1
cdr3_aa: CSASERGGWDEQFF; cdr3_nt: TGCAGTGCTAGTGAACGGGGGGGGTGGGATGAGCAGTTCTTC; v_call: TRBV20-1; clone_size: few; j_call: TRBJ2-1; d_call: TRBD2
cdr3_aa: CASSQSAGSGYTF; cdr3_nt: TGTGCCAGCAGCCAAAGTGCGGGGAGCGGCTACACCTTC; v_call: TRBV7-6; clone_size: many; j_call: TRBJ1-2; d_call: -
cdr3_aa: CASSQGANREVASPLHF; cdr3_nt: TGCGCCAGCAGCCAAGGCGCTAACAGGGAAGTAGCTTCACCCCTCCACTTT; v_call: TRBV4-1; clone_size: many; j_call: TRBJ1-6; d_call: -
cdr3_aa: CASSLPRGELFF; cdr3_nt: TGTGCCAGCAGCCTTCCACGGGGGGAGCTGTTTTTT; v_call: TRBV7-9; clone_size: many; j_call: TRBJ2-2; d_call: -
cdr3_aa: CASSPSSGANNEQFF; cdr3_nt: TGTGCCAGCAGCCCCTCCAGCGGGGCGAACAATGAGCAGTTCTTC; v_call: TRBV7-9; clone_size: many; j_call: TRBJ2-1; d_call: TRBD2
cdr3_aa: CCARGLAGGRYNEQFF; cdr3_nt: TGCTGCGCGAGAGGACTAGCGGGGGGGCGATACAATGAGCAGTTCTTC; v_call: TRBV20-1; clone_size: once; j_call: TRBJ2-1; d_call: TRBD2
cdr3_aa: CASSETYAKNIQYF; cdr3_nt: TGCGCCAGCAGTGAGACATATGCCAAAAACATTCAGTACTTC; v_call: TRBV10-1; clone_size: many; j_call: TRBJ2-4; d_call: -
cdr3_aa: CASSPGRTASGNTIYF; cdr3_nt: TGTGCCAGCAGCCCTGGACGGACAGCCTCTGGAAACACCATATATTTT; v_call: TRBV7-6; clone_size: many; j_call: TRBJ1-3; d_call: -
cdr3_aa: CSVEEGLSTGELFF; cdr3_nt: TGCAGCGTTGAAGAAGGCCTGAGTACCGGGGAGCTGTTTTTT; v_call: TRBV29-1; clone_size: -; j_call: TRBJ2-2; d_call: -
cdr3_aa: CATSRSRQGIGEKLFF; cdr3_nt: TGTGCCACCAGCAGATCGAGACAGGGTATTGGTGAAAAACTGTTTTTT; v_call: TRBV15; clone_size: many; j_call: TRBJ1-4; d_call: TRBD1
cdr3_aa: CASSFQGQGNEAFF; cdr3_nt: TGCGCCAGCAGCTTCCAAGGACAGGGTAATGAAGCTTTCTTT; v_call: TRBV5-1; clone_size: many; j_call: TRBJ1-1; d_call: TRBD1
cdr3_aa: CASQPGGMYEQYF; cdr3_nt: TGTGCCAGTCAGCCAGGGGGTATGTACGAGCAGTACTTC; v_call: TRBV28; clone_size: many; j_call: TRBJ2-7; d_call: TRBD1
cdr3_aa: CAWSVLVLREKLFF; cdr3_nt: TGTGCCTGGAGTGTACTCGTACTTCGGGAAAAACTGTTTTTT; v_call: TRBV30; clone_size: -; j_call: TRBJ1-4; d_call: -
cdr3_aa: CASSFYSTVGETQYF; cdr3_nt: TGTGCCAGCAGTTTCTACTCGACGGTAGGGGAGACCCAGTACTTC; v_call: TRBV27; clone_size: many; j_call: TRBJ2-5; d_call: -
cdr3_aa: CASTSGLAGRTGELFF; cdr3_nt: TGTGCCAGCACGTCTGGACTAGCGGGAAGGACCGGGGAGCTGTTTTTT; v_call: TRBV28; clone_size: many; j_call: TRBJ2-2; d_call: TRBD2
cdr3_aa: CSASDRGWQETQYF; cdr3_nt: TGCAGCGCCTCGGACAGGGGCTGGCAAGAGACCCAGTACTTC; v_call: TRBV29-1; clone_size: many; j_call: TRBJ2-5; d_call: TRBD1
cdr3_aa: CASSSTGDTGELFF; cdr3_nt: TGCGCCAGCAGCTCTACAGGGGACACCGGGGAGCTGTTTTTT; v_call: TRBV5-1; clone_size: many; j_call: TRBJ2-2; d_call: TRBD1
cdr3_aa: CAISEGWGTRTQETQYF; cdr3_nt: TGTGCCATCAGTGAAGGGTGGGGAACCCGTACACAAGAGACCCAGTACTTC; v_call: TRBV10-3; clone_size: few; j_call: TRBJ2-5; d_call: -
cdr3_aa: CAITTAGTRSGELFF; cdr3_nt: TGTGCCATCACAACTGCCGGGACTAGGAGCGGGGAGCTGTTTTTT; v_call: TRBV7-9; clone_size: many; j_call: TRBJ2-2; d_call: TRBD2
cdr3_aa: CASSSRLAGGETQYF; cdr3_nt: TGTGCCAGCAGCTCGCGACTAGCGGGAGGAGAGACCCAGTACTTC; v_call: TRBV5-4; clone_size: many; j_call: TRBJ2-5; d_call: TRBD2
cdr3_aa: CASSFFSGQPQHF; cdr3_nt: TGTGCCAGCAGTTTTTTCTCGGGTCAGCCCCAGCATTTT; v_call: TRBV27; clone_size: many; j_call: TRBJ1-5; d_call: -
cdr3_aa: CASSLAAHSGNTIYF; cdr3_nt: TGTGCCAGCAGCTTAGCTGCCCACTCTGGAAACACCATATATTTT; v_call: TRBV7-6; clone_size: many; j_call: TRBJ1-3; d_call: -
cdr3_aa: CSVEDLGQSYNEQFF; cdr3_nt: TGCAGCGTTGAAGATCTAGGCCAGTCCTACAATGAGCAGTTCTTC; v_call: TRBV29-1; clone_size: many; j_call: TRBJ2-1; d_call: -
cdr3_aa: CASSHDDRGRGNTIYF; cdr3_nt: TGTGCCAGCTCACATGACGACAGGGGGCGAGGAAACACCATATATTTT; v_call: TRBV18; clone_size: many; j_call: TRBJ1-3; d_call: TRBD1
cdr3_aa: CASSSTGRKYSNQPQHF; cdr3_nt: TGTGCCAGCAGTTCGACAGGGAGAAAATATAGCAATCAGCCCCAGCATTTT; v_call: TRBV28; clone_size: many; j_call: TRBJ1-5; d_call: TRBD1
cdr3_aa: CASSDGQGDQPQHF; cdr3_nt: TGCGCCAGCAGCGACGGACAGGGGGATCAGCCCCAGCATTTT; v_call: TRBV5-1; clone_size: many; j_call: TRBJ1-5; d_call: TRBD1
cdr3_aa: CASSLNRVPEAFF; cdr3_nt: TGTGCCAGCAGCTTGAATAGGGTTCCTGAAGCTTTCTTT; v_call: TRBV5-4; clone_size: many; j_call: TRBJ1-1; d_call: -
cdr3_aa: CASSLRMGSEQFF; cdr3_nt: TGTGCCAGCAGCCTAAGGATGGGTTCGGAGCAGTTCTTC; v_call: TRBV5-6; clone_size: many; j_call: TRBJ2-1; d_call: -
cdr3_aa: CASSPDRTSNDEQFF; cdr3_nt: TGTGCCAGCAGCCCAGACCGGACTAGCAATGATGAGCAGTTCTTC; v_call: TRBV9; clone_size: many; j_call: TRBJ2-1; d_call: TRBD2
cdr3_aa: CASSLAPGPYEQYF; cdr3_nt: TGTGCCAGCAGTTTGGCGCCAGGCCCCTACGAGCAGTACTTC; v_call: TRBV27; clone_size: many; j_call: TRBJ2-7; d_call: -
cdr3_aa: CASSFRNYNEQFF; cdr3_nt: TGTGCCAGCAGCTTCCGGAACTACAATGAGCAGTTCTTC; v_call: TRBV7-2; clone_size: many; j_call: TRBJ2-1; d_call: -
cdr3_aa: CASSDDRGVKNEQFF; cdr3_nt: TGTGCCAGCAGCGATGACAGGGGCGTAAAGAATGAGCAGTTCTTC; v_call: TRBV12-3/TRBV12-4; clone_size: many; j_call: TRBJ2-1; d_call: TRBD1
cdr3_aa: CASSFARGETQYF; cdr3_nt: TGTGCCAGCAGTTTCGCCCGGGGAGAGACCCAGTACTTC; v_call: TRBV7-2; clone_size: many; j_call: TRBJ2-5; d_call: -
cdr3_aa: CASSPQKAQPSEKLFF; cdr3_nt: TGTGCCAGTAGTCCACAAAAGGCGCAACCGAGTGAAAAACTGTTTTTT; v_call: TRBV19; clone_size: many; j_call: TRBJ1-4; d_call: -
cdr3_aa: CASSLRQGYTDTQYF; cdr3_nt: TGTGCCAGCAGCTTGAGACAGGGGTACACAGATACGCAGTATTTT; v_call: TRBV5-4; clone_size: many; j_call: TRBJ2-3; d_call: TRBD1
cdr3_aa: CSVVVGPHLDF; cdr3_nt: TGCAGCGTGGTGGTGGGGCCCCATTTAGACTTC; v_call: TRBV29-1; clone_size: many; j_call: TRBJ2-5; d_call: -
cdr3_aa: CASSVGPGLQNEQYF; cdr3_nt: TGTGCCAGCAGCGTAGGTCCGGGACTACAGAACGAGCAGTACTTC; v_call: TRBV9; clone_size: many; j_call: TRBJ2-7; d_call: TRBD2
cdr3_aa: CASSHGGTEAFF; cdr3_nt: TGTGCCAGCAGCCACGGGGGCACTGAAGCTTTCTTT; v_call: TRBV3-1; clone_size: many; j_call: TRBJ1-1; d_call: -
cdr3_aa: CASSEQARSYNEQFF; cdr3_nt: TGTGCCAGCAGCGAACAGGCCCGCTCCTACAATGAGCAGTTCTTC; v_call: TRBV5-6; clone_size: -; j_call: TRBJ2-1; d_call: -
cdr3_aa: CASSSGQGSRYF; cdr3_nt: TGTGCCAGCAGTTCCGGACAGGGATCAAGGTATTTT; v_call: TRBV6-5; clone_size: many; j_call: TRBJ2-3; d_call: TRBD1
cdr3_aa: CASSDTGRTSGRMAYNEQFF; cdr3_nt: TGCGCCAGCAGTGATACGGGGAGAACTAGCGGGAGGATGGCCTACAATGAGCAGTTCTTC; v_call: TRBV10-1; clone_size: many; j_call: TRBJ2-1; d_call: TRBD2
cdr3_aa: CASSQGLAFQDTQYF; cdr3_nt: TGTGCCAGCAGCCAGGGACTAGCTTTTCAAGATACGCAGTATTTT; v_call: TRBV11-2; clone_size: many; j_call: TRBJ2-3; d_call: TRBD2
cdr3_aa: CASSPGLLCYQETQYF; cdr3_nt: TGTGCCAGCAGCCCCGGGCTCCTCTGCTACCAAGAGACCCAGTACTTC; v_call: TRBV5-6; clone_size: many; j_call: TRBJ2-5; d_call: -